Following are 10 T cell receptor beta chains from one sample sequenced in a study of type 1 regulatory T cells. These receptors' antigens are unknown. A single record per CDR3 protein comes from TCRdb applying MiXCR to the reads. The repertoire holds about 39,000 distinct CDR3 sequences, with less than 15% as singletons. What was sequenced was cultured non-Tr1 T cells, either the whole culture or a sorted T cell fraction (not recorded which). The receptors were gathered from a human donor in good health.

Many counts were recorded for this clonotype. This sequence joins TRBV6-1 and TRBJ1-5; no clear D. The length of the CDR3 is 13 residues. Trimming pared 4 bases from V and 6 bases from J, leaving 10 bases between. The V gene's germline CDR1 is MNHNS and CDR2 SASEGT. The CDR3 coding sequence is TGTGCCAGCAGTGGGCGGAGGGTTCAGCCCCAGCATTTT. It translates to CASSGRRVQPQHF.

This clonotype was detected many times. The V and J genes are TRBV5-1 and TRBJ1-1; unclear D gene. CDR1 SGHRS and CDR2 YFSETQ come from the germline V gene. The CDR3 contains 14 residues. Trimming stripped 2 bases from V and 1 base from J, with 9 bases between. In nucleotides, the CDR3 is TGCGCCAGCAGCTTATCCGTGTCGAACACTGAAGCTTTCTTT. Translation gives CASSLSVSNTEAFF.

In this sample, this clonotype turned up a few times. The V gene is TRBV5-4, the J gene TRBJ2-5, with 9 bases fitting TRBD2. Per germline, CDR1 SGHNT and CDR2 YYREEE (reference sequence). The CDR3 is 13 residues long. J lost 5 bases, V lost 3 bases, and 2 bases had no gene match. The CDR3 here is CASSSSGIETQYF. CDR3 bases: TGTGCCAGCAGCTCTAGCGGGATTGAGACCCAGTACTTC.

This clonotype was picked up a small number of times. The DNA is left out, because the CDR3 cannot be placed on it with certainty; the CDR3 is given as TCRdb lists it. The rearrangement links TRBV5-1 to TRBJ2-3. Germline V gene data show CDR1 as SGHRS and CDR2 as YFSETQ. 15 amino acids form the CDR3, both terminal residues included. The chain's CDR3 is CASSLDFRGTDTQYF.

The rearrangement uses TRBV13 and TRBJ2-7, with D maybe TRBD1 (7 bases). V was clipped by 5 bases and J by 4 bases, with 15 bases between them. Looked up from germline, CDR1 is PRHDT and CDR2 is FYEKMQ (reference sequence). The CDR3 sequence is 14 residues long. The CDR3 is CASSQGGGWYEQYF. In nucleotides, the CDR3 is TGTGCCAGCAGCCAGGGGGGAGGCTGGTACGAGCAGTACTTC. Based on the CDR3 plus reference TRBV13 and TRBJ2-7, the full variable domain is AAGVIQSPRHLIKEKRETATLKCYPIPRHDTVYWYQQGPGQDPQFLISFYEKMQSDKGSIPDRFSAQQFSDYHSELNMSSLELGDSALYFCASSQGGGWYEQYFGPGTRLTVT.

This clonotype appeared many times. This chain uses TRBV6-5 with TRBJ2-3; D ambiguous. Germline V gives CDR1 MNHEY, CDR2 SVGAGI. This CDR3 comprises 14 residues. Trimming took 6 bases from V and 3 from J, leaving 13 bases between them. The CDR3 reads CASRETWATDTQYF. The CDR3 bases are TGTGCCAGCAGAGAGACCTGGGCAACAGATACGCAGTATTTT.

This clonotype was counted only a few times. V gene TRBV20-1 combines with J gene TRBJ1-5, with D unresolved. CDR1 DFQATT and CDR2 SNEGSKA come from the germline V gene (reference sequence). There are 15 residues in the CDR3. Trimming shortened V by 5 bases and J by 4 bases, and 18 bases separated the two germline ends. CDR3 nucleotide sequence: TGCAGTGCTCGACTAGTGGACGGCATGAATCAGCCCCAGCATTTT. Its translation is CSARLVDGMNQPQHF.

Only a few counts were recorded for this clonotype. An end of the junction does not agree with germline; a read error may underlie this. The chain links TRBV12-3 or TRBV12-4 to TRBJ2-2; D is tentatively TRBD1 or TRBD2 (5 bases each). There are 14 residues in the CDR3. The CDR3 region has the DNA TGTGCCAGCAGTTTACAGGGAAACACCGGGGAGCTGGTTTTT. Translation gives CASSLQGNTGELVF.

The CDR3 sequence is CASSLTLLPGYTF. CDR3 DNA sequence: TGTGCCAGCAGCTTAACTCTGTTGCCTGGCTACACCTTC. The chain uses TRBV7-9 and TRBJ1-2; D is unclear. The CDR3 totals 13 residues. Per germline, CDR1 SEHNR and CDR2 FQNEAQ (reference sequence). Between the trimmed V and J ends, which lost 2 bases and 7 bases, there was a span of 11 bases.

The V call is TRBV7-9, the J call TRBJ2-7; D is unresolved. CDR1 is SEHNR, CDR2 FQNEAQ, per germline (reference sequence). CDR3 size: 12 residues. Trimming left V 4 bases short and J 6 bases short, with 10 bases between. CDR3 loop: CASSSWVSEQYF. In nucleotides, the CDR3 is TGTGCCAGCAGCTCATGGGTGAGCGAGCAGTACTTC.